This TCR beta chain was captured in a study of blood T cell repertoires in COVID-19. Background on the study: Samples of COVID-19 (acute and convalescent) were obtained from the United States, Italy and Spain. PBMCs, B-cell-depleted T cells, or T cells were the source of the cDNA or gDNA that made up the material.

Authors' data handling: Amplifying reference gene primers gave estimates of nucleated cell counts. This table comes from immunoSEQ multiplex PCR, and its TCRdb copy is limited to in-frame clones, with some not included. That table supplies the V and J calls and clone size; D and trimming were determined from the DNA. The data show fewer than 250,000 clones, with about 88% seen just once and under 5% held by the top ten. The CDR3 totals 11 residues. Trimming removed 5 bases from V and 4 bases from J, with 8 bases in between. The germline V gene has CDR1 SQVTM and CDR2 ANQGSEA. In this sample, this clone turned up a few times.

The sequenced material came from peripheral blood. The receptor comes from a human donor in a cohort sampled during active COVID-19. The chain has TRBV29-1 and TRBJ1-2; possibly TRBD1 for D (5 bases). CDR3 amino acids: CSVFDSYGYTF. For the CDR3, the DNA is TGCAGCGTTTTCGACAGCTATGGCTACACCTTC.